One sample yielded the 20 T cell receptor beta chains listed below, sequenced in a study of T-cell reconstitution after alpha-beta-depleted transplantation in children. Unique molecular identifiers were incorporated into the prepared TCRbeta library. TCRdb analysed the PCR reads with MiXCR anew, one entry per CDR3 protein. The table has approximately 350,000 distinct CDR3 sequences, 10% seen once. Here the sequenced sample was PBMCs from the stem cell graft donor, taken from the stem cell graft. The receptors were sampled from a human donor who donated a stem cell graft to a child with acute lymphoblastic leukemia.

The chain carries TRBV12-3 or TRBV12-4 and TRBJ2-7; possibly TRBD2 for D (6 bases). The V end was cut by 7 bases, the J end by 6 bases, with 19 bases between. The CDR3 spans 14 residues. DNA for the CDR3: TGTGCCAGCACCCGAGGGCTTCGGGGGTCCGAGCAGTACTTC. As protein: CASTRGLRGSEQYF.

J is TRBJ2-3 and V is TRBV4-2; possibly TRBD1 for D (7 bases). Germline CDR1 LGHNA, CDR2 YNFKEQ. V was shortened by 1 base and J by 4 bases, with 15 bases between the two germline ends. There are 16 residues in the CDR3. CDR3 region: CASSQVGQGEADTQYF. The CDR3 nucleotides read TGTGCCAGCAGCCAAGTGGGGCAGGGGGAGGCAGATACGCAGTATTTT.

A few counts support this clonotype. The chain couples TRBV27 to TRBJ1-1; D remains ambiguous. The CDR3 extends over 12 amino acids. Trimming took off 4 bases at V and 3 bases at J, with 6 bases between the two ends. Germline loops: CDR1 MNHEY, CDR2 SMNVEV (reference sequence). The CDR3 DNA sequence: TGTGCCAGCAGTTCCTCTTACACTGAAGCTTTCTTT. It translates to CASSSSYTEAFF.

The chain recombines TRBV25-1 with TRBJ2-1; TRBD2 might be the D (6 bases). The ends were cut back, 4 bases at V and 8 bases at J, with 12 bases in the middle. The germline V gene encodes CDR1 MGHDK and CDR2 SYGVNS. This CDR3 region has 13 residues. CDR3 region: CASSATRFDEQFF. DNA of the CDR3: TGTGCCAGCAGTGCGACTAGATTTGATGAGCAGTTCTTC.

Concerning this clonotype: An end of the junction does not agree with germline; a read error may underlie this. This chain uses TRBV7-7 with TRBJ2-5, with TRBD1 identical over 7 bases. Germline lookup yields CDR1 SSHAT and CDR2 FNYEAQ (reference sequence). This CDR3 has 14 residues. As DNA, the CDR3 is TGTGCTAGCAGCTTATCGGGACAGCAAGAGACCCAGTACTTC. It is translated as CASSLSGQQETQYF.

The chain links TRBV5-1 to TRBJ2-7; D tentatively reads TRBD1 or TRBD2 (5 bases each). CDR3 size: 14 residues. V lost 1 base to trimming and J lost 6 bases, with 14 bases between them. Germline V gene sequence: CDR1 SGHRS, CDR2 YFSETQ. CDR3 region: CASSLRGAGREQYF. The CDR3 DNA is TGCGCCAGCAGCTTGCGAGGGGCCGGACGCGAGCAGTACTTC.

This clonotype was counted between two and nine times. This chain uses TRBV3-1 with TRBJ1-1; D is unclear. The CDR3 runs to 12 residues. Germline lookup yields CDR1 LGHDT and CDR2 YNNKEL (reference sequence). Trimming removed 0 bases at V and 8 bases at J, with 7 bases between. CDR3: CASSQEGPEAFF. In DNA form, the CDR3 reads TGTGCCAGCAGCCAAGAAGGCCCCGAAGCTTTCTTT.

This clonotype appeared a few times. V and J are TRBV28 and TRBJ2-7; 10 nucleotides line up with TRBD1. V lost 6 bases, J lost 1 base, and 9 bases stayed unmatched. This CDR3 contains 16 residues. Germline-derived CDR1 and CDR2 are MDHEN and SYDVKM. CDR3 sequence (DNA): TGTGCCAGCAGGGATACCGGGACAGGGGTGTCCTACGAGCAGTACTTC. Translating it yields CASRDTGTGVSYEQYF.

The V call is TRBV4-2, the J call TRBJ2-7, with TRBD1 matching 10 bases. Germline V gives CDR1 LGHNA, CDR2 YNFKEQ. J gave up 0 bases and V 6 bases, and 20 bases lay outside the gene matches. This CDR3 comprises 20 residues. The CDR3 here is CASSVPFPSGTGESSYEQYF. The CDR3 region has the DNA TGTGCCAGCAGTGTGCCCTTCCCATCCGGGACAGGGGAGAGCTCCTACGAGCAGTACTTC.

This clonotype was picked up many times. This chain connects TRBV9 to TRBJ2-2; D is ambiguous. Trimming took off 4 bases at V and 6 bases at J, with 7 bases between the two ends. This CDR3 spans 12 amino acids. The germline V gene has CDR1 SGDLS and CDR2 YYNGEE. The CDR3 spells CASSPGAGELFF. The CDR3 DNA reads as TGTGCCAGCAGCCCTGGGGCCGGGGAGCTGTTTTTT.

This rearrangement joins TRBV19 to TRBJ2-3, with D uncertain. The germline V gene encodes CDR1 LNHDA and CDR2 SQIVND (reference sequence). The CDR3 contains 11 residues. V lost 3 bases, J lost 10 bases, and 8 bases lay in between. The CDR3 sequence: CASSMTGSQYF. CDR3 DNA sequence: TGTGCCAGTAGTATGACGGGTTCGCAGTATTTT.

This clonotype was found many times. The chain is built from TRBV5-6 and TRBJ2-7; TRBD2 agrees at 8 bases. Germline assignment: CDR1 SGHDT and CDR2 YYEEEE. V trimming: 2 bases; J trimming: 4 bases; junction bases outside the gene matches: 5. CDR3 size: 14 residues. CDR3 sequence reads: CASSFASGWYEQYF. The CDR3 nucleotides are TGTGCCAGCAGCTTTGCTAGCGGGTGGTACGAGCAGTACTTC.

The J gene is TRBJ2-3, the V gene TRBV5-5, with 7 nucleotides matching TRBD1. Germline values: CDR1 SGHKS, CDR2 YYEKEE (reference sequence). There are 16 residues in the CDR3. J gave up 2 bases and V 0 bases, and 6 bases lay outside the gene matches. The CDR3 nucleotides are TGTGCCAGCAGCTTGGGCAGGGGGAGTATCACAGATACGCAGTATTTT. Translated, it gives CASSLGRGSITDTQYF.

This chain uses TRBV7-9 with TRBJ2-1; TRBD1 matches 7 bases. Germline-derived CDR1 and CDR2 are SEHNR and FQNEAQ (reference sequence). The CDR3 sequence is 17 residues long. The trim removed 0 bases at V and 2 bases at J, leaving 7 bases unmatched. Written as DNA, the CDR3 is TGTGCCAGCAGCTTAGCGATAAGCCAGGGGGCCTACAATGAGCAGTTCTTC. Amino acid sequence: CASSLAISQGAYNEQFF.

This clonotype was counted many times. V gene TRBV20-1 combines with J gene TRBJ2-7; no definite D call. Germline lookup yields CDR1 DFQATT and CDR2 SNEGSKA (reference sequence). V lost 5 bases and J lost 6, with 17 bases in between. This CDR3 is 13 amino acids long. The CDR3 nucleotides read TGCAGTGCTCAGCCTCACCTAGAACGCGAGCAGTACTTC. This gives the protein CSAQPHLEREQYF.

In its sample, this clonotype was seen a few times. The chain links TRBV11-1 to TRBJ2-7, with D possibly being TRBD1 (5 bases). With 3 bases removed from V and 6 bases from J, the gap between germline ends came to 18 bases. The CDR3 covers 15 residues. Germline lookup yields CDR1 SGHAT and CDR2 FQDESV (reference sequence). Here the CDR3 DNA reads TGTGCCAGCAGCTTTAAGGCGCAGGGTACATTCGAGCAGTACTTC. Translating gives CASSFKAQGTFEQYF.

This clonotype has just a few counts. The CDR3: CSATPAGGLETQYF. Here the CDR3 DNA reads TGCAGTGCTACCCCAGCGGGAGGTCTAGAGACCCAGTACTTC. V and J are TRBV20-1 and TRBJ2-5; 9 bases are shared with TRBD2. V lost 4 bases to trimming and J lost 4 bases; unmatched junction nucleotides: 7. Germline V gene sequence: CDR1 DFQATT, CDR2 SNEGSKA (reference sequence). This CDR3 contains 14 residues.

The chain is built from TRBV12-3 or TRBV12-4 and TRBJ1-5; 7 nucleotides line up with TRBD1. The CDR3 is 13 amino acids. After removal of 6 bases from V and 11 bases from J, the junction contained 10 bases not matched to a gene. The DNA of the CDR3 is TGTGCCAGCAGCCTCAGGGGGATCGGGGCCCAGCATTTT. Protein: CASSLRGIGAQHF.

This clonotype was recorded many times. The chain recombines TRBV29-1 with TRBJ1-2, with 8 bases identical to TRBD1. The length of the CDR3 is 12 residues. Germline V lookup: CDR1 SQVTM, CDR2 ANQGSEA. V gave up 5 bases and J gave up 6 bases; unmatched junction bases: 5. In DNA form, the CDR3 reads TGCAGCGTTCGGACAGGGAGGGATGGCTACACCTTC. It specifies CSVRTGRDGYTF. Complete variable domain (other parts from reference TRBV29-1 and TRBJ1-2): SAVISQKPSRDICQRGTSLTIQCQVDSQVTMMFWYRQQPGQSLTLIATANQGSEATYESGFVIDKFPISRPNLTFSTLTVSNMSPEDSSIYLCSVRTGRDGYTFGSGTRLTVV.

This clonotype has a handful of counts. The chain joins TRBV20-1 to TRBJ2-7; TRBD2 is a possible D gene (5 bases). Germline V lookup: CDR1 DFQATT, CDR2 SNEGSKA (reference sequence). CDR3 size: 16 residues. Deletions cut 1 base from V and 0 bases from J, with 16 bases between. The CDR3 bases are TGCAGTGCTAGAGTCGAAGTTCTGGGGAGCTCCTACGAGCAGTACTTC. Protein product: CSARVEVLGSSYEQYF.